These 25 T cell receptor beta chains originate from one sample sequenced in a study of T cells in Graves' hyperthyroidism and ophthalmopathy. The TCR beta CDR3 regions underwent amplification using RNA transcripts as the source. With the HTBI primer set, the TCR CDR3 went through a first round of RT-PCR. TCRdb analysed the multiplex PCR reads with MiXCR anew, one entry per CDR3 protein. The sample shows hundreds of thousands of distinct CDR3 sequences, 15% to 20% of them seen only once. Sequenced sample: blood. Receptor source: a woman between 18 and 29 years old with Graves' ophthalmopathy.

As for this clonotype: A much larger clonotype is one base distant, so this may be a read error. V and J are TRBV6-1 and TRBJ2-7; 9 bases map to TRBD1. Germline CDR1 and CDR2: MNHNS and SASEGT. This CDR3 spans 13 amino acids. CDR3 sequence (DNA): TGTGCCAGCAGGGACAGGGGTTCCTACGGGCAGTACTTC. Translated: CASRDRGSYGQYF.

The chain employs TRBV29-1 and TRBJ1-1, with D possibly being TRBD1 (5 bases). V lost 6 bases and J lost 1, with 15 bases in between. Germline CDR1 is SQVTM and CDR2 is ANQGSEA. CDR3 length: 14 amino acids. The CDR3 protein is CSVLFRVRNTEAFF. CDR3 nucleotides: TGCAGCGTGCTTTTCAGGGTTAGGAACACTGAAGCTTTCTTT.

This clonotype was counted only a few times. The rearrangement joins TRBV7-9 to TRBJ2-3; 9 bases agree with TRBD2. Looked up from germline, CDR1 is SEHNR and CDR2 is FQNEAQ (reference sequence). The V and J ends lost 1 base and 4 bases, in that order; junction bases with no gene match: 6. This CDR3 is built from 16 residues. The CDR3 region is CASSLVRGRASDTQYF. The CDR3 bases are TGTGCCAGCAGCTTAGTACGCGGGAGGGCCTCAGATACGCAGTATTTT.

This clonotype occurred many times. The chain has TRBV27 and TRBJ2-7; D may be TRBD2 (5 bases). Trimming stripped 5 bases from V and 7 bases from J, with 21 bases between. The germline CDR1 and CDR2 sequences are MNHEY and SMNVEV (reference sequence). This CDR3 comprises 15 residues. The CDR3 sequence is CASSLLGPDPGEQYF. In nucleotides, the CDR3 is TGTGCCAGCAGTCTCCTTGGGCCTGACCCGGGGGAGCAGTACTTC.

This clonotype has only a few counts. The V and J genes are TRBV6-1 and TRBJ2-7; TRBD1 aligns across 7 bases. Germline V gene sequence: CDR1 MNHNS, CDR2 SASEGT. The CDR3 consists of 13 residues. The junction had 8 bases not matched to a gene; V was cut back by 6 bases and J by 6 bases. Here the CDR3 reads CASRRGQASEQYF. Here the CDR3 DNA reads TGTGCCAGCAGGCGAGGACAGGCCTCCGAGCAGTACTTC.

This chain connects TRBV12-3 or TRBV12-4 to TRBJ2-1, with a weak D call TRBD1 (5 bases). The ends were cut back, 7 bases at V and 0 bases at J, with 13 bases in the middle. CDR3 size: 15 residues. CDR3 region: CASKGYKLSYNEQFF. CDR3 in DNA: TGTGCCAGCAAGGGGTACAAGCTCTCCTACAATGAGCAGTTCTTC.

This clonotype occurred many times. The rearrangement uses TRBV6-1 and TRBJ1-2, with TRBD1 as a possible D gene (5 bases). The ends were cut back, 2 bases at V and 5 bases at J, with 15 bases in the middle. This CDR3 region has 15 residues. Germline CDR1 reads MNHNS; CDR2 reads SASEGT. The CDR3 region has the DNA TGTGCCAGCAGTGAAACGGCAGACAGTTTTTATGGCTACACCTTC. Protein: CASSETADSFYGYTF.

This chain uses TRBV9 with TRBJ2-3; 10 bases match TRBD2. The CDR3 sequence is 16 residues long. In germline, CDR1 is SGDLS, CDR2 YYNGEE. V was clipped by 4 bases and J by 4 bases; unmatched bases: 9. The DNA for the CDR3 is TGTGCCAGCAGCCCAGGAGCGGGAGGGCCATCAGATACGCAGTATTTT. As protein: CASSPGAGGPSDTQYF.

The V and J genes are TRBV5-1 and TRBJ1-5; no firm D call. The CDR3 loop spans 14 amino acids. Germline CDR1 and CDR2: SGHRS and YFSETQ. V was shortened by 4 bases and J by 3 bases, with 11 bases between the two germline ends. The CDR3 is CASSVDGANQPQHF. CDR3 in DNA: TGCGCCAGCAGCGTGGACGGAGCCAATCAGCCCCAGCATTTT.

In this sample, this clonotype turned up a few times. The chain has TRBV7-9 and TRBJ2-1; D not resolved. Germline values: CDR1 SEHNR, CDR2 FQNEAQ (reference sequence). The CDR3 consists of 13 residues. Deletions cut 3 bases from V and 7 bases from J, with 10 bases between. The CDR3 sequence is CASSFWIENEQFF. CDR3 in DNA: TGTGCCAGCAGCTTTTGGATAGAGAATGAGCAGTTCTTC.

This clonotype was picked up many times. The rearrangement joins TRBV6-1 to TRBJ2-1; 9 bases are a match to TRBD2. Germline trimming cut 8 bases from V and 4 bases from J; bases unmatched to any gene: 9. CDR1 is MNHNS, CDR2 SASEGT, per germline. CDR3 length: 15 amino acids. The chain's CDR3 is CASGLLAGPYNEQFF. The DNA for the CDR3 is TGTGCCAGCGGCCTCCTAGCGGGACCGTACAATGAGCAGTTCTTC.

This clonotype showed up many times. This chain joins TRBV28 and TRBJ1-2; possibly TRBD1 for D (5 bases). The CDR3 length is 13 residues. Germline assignment: CDR1 MDHEN and CDR2 SYDVKM. With 3 bases removed from V and 6 bases from J, the gap between germline ends came to 11 bases. The CDR3 sequence is CASSFLGANGYTF. The CDR3 DNA reads TGTGCCAGCAGTTTTTTAGGGGCGAATGGCTACACCTTC.

This clonotype was picked up many times. The chain combines TRBV11-1 with TRBJ2-5; D remains ambiguous. The V gene's germline CDR1 is SGHAT and CDR2 FQDESV (reference sequence). The CDR3 is 13 amino acids. V gave up 3 bases and J gave up 4 bases, with 9 bases separating them. This CDR3 is CASSFGYRETQYF. CDR3 coding DNA: TGTGCCAGCAGCTTTGGTTATCGAGAGACCCAGTACTTC.

The sample holds many counts of this clonotype. The rearrangement joins TRBV27 to TRBJ2-7; 9 bases agree with TRBD2. V was pared by 6 bases and J by 1 base, with 16 bases of the junction left unmatched. The CDR3 has 18 residues. Looked up from germline, CDR1 is MNHEY and CDR2 is SMNVEV (reference sequence). CDR3: CASRLLAGGPSFSYEQYF. The DNA of the CDR3 is TGTGCCAGCAGACTCCTGGCGGGAGGGCCCTCCTTTTCCTACGAGCAGTACTTC.

In its sample, this clonotype was seen many times. The chain couples TRBV30 to TRBJ2-1; D is uncertain. Between the trimmed V and J ends, which lost 5 bases and 2 bases, there was a span of 1 base. CDR1 GTSNPN and CDR2 SVGIG come from the germline V gene (reference sequence). The CDR3 sequence is 10 residues long. This CDR3 reads CAWAYNEQFF. The CDR3 DNA sequence: TGTGCCTGGGCCTACAATGAGCAGTTCTTC.

This clonotype was seen only a few times. This chain uses TRBV7-2 with TRBJ2-2; maybe TRBD1 (6 bases). CDR1 is SGHTA and CDR2 is FQGNSA in the germline V gene. This CDR3 is built from 17 residues. The V end lost 4 bases, the J end lost 1 base, and 16 bases lay between the germline ends. CDR3 coding DNA: TGTGCCAGCAGCTCTAATTTGGCACAGGGGAACACCGGGGAGCTGTTTTTT. Encoded protein: CASSSNLAQGNTGELFF.

A few counts support this clonotype. J is TRBJ1-2 and V is TRBV25-1; a possible D gene is TRBD1 (6 bases). Between the trimmed V and J ends, which lost 2 bases and 8 bases, there was a span of 18 bases. This CDR3 region has 15 residues. CDR1 and CDR2 from the germline V gene are MGHDK and SYGVNS. The CDR3, as DNA: TGTGCCAGCAGTGAACCGGGGCAGGGGTTAGGAGGCTACACCTTC. Its translation is CASSEPGQGLGGYTF.

This rearrangement joins TRBV6-1 to TRBJ1-5, with a possible D match to TRBD1 (6 bases). Trimming shortened V by 8 bases and J by 0 bases, and 14 bases separated the two germline ends. Looked up from germline, CDR1 is MNHNS and CDR2 is SASEGT. CDR3 length equals 15 residues. The CDR3 loop reads CASSIQGVSNQPQHF. The CDR3 DNA is TGTGCCAGCTCAATACAGGGCGTTAGCAATCAGCCCCAGCATTTT.

The chain uses TRBV20-1 and TRBJ2-5, with 14 positions matching TRBD2. Trimming removed 1 base from V and 4 bases from J; junction bases left unmatched: 2. CDR1 and CDR2 from the germline V gene are DFQATT and SNEGSKA (reference sequence). CDR3 size: 15 residues. CDR3 in DNA: TGCAGTGCTAGAGGTGGACTAGCGGGAGGAGAGACCCAGTACTTC. Protein product: CSARGGLAGGETQYF.

This clonotype was seen repeatedly, ten times or more. The junction departs from the called germline gene at one end, perhaps through a read error. The CDR3 region is CASNLTRRAKNIQYF. Here the CDR3 DNA reads TGCGCCAGCAACTTGACAAGGAGGGCAAAAAACATTCAGTACTTC. The chain has TRBV5-1 and TRBJ2-4; perhaps TRBD2 as D (6 bases). CDR1 is SGHRS, CDR2 YFSETQ, per germline. This CDR3 contains 15 residues. Filled out from reference TRBV5-1 and TRBJ2-4, the complete variable domain reads KAGVTQTPRYLIKTRGQQVTLSCSPISGHRSVSWYQQTPGQGLQFLFEYFSETQRNKGNFPGRFSGRQFSNSRSEMNVSTLELGDSALYLCASNLTRRAKNIQYFGAGTRLSVL.

This clonotype was seen repeatedly, ten times or more. The chain links TRBV7-9 to TRBJ1-3, with D unresolved. V gave up 3 bases and J gave up 3 bases, with 6 bases separating them. Germline V CDR1 and CDR2: SEHNR, FQNEAQ (reference sequence). This CDR3 contains 13 residues. The CDR3 reads CASSLGVGNTIYF. CDR3 bases: TGTGCCAGCAGCTTGGGCGTTGGAAACACCATATATTTT.

This clonotype was seen at least ten times. This chain uses TRBV24-1 with TRBJ2-3; 10 bases align to TRBD2. The CDR3 has 16 residues. Germline lookup yields CDR1 KGHDR and CDR2 SFDVKD. With V trimmed by 6 bases and J by 6 bases, 11 bases remained unmatched. In DNA, the CDR3 is TGTGCCACCAGTTCGTTCCTAGCGGGAGAGGCGGATACGCAGTATTTT. The encoded protein is CATSSFLAGEADTQYF.

CDR3 amino acids: CSVRDTRGQPQHF. CDR3 bases: TGCAGCGTTCGGGACACCCGGGGTCAGCCCCAGCATTTT. This chain links TRBV29-1 with TRBJ1-5, with a weak D call TRBD1 (6 bases). The CDR3 extends over 13 amino acids. CDR1 SQVTM and CDR2 ANQGSEA come from the germline V gene. V was clipped by 5 bases and J by 6 bases, with 14 bases between them.

Here the CDR3 reads CASSQRAGKVNEQFF. Here the CDR3 DNA reads TGCGCCAGCAGCCAAAGAGCGGGAAAGGTTAATGAGCAGTTCTTC. This chain joins TRBV4-1 and TRBJ2-1; TRBD2 aligns across 7 bases. The ends lost 2 bases at V and 7 bases at J; junction bases unmatched: 8. Germline loops: CDR1 MGHRA, CDR2 YSYEKL. CDR3 length equals 15 residues.

This clonotype was observed a few times. The chain has TRBV29-1 and TRBJ2-1; D unclear. The CDR3 length is 13 residues. V lost 1 base and J lost 4, with 8 bases in between. Germline V lookup: CDR1 SQVTM, CDR2 ANQGSEA. The CDR3 DNA follows: TGCAGCGTTGAAGTGAGCCTTTACAATGAGCAGTTCTTC. Protein: CSVEVSLYNEQFF.